Here is one T cell receptor beta chain with its context. Authors' processing steps: Cell counts per sample came from amplifying reference gene primers. Sequencing was performed with immunoSEQ multiplex PCR; in TCRdb, only in-frame clones are kept and a portion is missing. Clone size and V and J calls were adopted from that table, with D and trimming inferred from the DNA. The sample contains approximately 200,000 clones, 70% to 90% of which appear only once. This entry is derived from a study of blood T cell repertoires in COVID-19. Study details: The samples span acute and convalescent COVID-19 from the United States, Italy and Spain. The analysed material was cDNA or gDNA that came from T cells, B-cell-depleted T cells, or PBMCs.

The origin of this receptor is a man aged 30 to 39 with acute or convalescent COVID-19. Sequencing was carried out using peripheral blood.

The CDR3: CASSLRSLQGQETQYF. Here the CDR3 DNA reads TGTGCCAGCAGCTTACGGTCCTTACAGGGGCAAGAGACCCAGTACTTC. This chain links TRBV7-9 with TRBJ2-5, with 7 bases fitting TRBD1. Germline CDR1 and CDR2: SEHNR and FQNEAQ (reference sequence). The CDR3 spans 16 residues. With V trimmed by 2 bases and J by 2 bases, 8 bases remained unmatched.